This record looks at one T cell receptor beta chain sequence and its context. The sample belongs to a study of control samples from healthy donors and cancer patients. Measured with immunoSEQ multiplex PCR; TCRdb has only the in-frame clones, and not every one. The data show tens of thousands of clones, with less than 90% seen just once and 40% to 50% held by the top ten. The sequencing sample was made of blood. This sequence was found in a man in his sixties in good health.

The CDR3 loop is CASSQGETQYF. The CDR3 bases are TGTGCCAGCAGTCAAGGAGAGACCCAGTACTTC. The J gene is TRBJ2-5, the V gene TRBV2; D is unresolved. Trimming left V 5 bases short and J 4 bases short, with 5 bases between. This CDR3 has 11 residues. The V gene's germline CDR1 is SNHLY and CDR2 FYNNEI.